Described below is a single TCR beta chain sequence and its context. Its antigen is as yet unknown. This sample was taken from a study of PD-1 blockade in classical Hodgkin lymphoma. The time point denotes: cycle 4 day 1 (C4D1), after more than 5 weeks of nivolumab. Following autologous stem cell transplantation, relapse occurred in every patient, and exposure to brentuximab vedotin varied. Purification of CD4+ T cells from thawed PBMCs was performed via magnetic negative selection. Study-level findings and limits: CD4+ TCR diversity, unlike CD8+, rose significantly by C4D1. Possible causes of repertoire differences, disease activity or prior therapy, remain undefined. Newly diagnosed patients reportedly trailed healthy donors in baseline TCR diversity. Any patient who commenced nivolumab under 1 year after ASCT was excluded.

Assay used: immunoSEQ multiplex PCR; TCRdb lists only in-frame clones, some missing. The sample holds 20,000 or so clones, around four fifths seen once. The CDR3 is 15 residues long. CDR1 MNHNY and CDR2 SVGAGI come from the germline V gene (reference sequence). J was trimmed by 8 bases and V by 6 bases; bases with no gene match: 7. The sequenced sample was CD4+ T cells from blood, obtained before the fourth cycle of nivolumab. The receptor comes from a human donor with classical Hodgkin lymphoma. The J gene is TRBJ1-6, the V gene TRBV6-6, with 10 bases fitting TRBD1. The CDR3 nucleotides read TGTGCCAGCAGCCACCCCGGGACAGGGGATTCACCCCTCCACTTT. This encodes CASSHPGTGDSPLHF.